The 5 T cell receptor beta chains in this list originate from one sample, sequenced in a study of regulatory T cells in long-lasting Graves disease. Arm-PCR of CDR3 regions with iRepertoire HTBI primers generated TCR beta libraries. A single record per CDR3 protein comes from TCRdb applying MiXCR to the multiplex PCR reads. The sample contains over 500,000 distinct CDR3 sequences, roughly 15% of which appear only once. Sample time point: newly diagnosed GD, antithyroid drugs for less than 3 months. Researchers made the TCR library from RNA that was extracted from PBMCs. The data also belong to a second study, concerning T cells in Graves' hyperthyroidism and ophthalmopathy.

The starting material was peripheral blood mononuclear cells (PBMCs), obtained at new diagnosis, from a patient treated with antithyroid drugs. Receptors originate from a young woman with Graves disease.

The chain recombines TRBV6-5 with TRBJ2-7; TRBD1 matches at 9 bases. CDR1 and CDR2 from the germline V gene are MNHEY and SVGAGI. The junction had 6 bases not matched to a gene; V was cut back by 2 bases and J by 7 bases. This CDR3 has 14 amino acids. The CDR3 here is CASSYGTGNDEQYF. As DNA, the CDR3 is TGTGCCAGCAGTTACGGGACAGGGAATGATGAGCAGTACTTC.

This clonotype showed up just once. CDR3 residues: CASSWPSSDLGPKMTQYF. The CDR3, as DNA: TGCGCCAGCAGCTGGCCCTCATCTGATCTAGGGCCTAAGATGACCCAGTACTTC. The genes are TRBV5-1 and TRBJ2-5, with no clear D. Trimming removed 3 bases at V and 7 bases at J, with 28 bases between. The CDR3 consists of 18 residues. CDR1 is SGHRS, CDR2 YFSETQ, per germline.

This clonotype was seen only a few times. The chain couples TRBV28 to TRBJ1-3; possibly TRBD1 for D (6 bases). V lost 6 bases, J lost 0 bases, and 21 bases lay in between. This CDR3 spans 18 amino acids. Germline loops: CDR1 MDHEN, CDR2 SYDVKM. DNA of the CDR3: TGTGCCAGCAGCCACCGGGCGCAAACAGGGACCTCTGGAAACACCATATATTTT. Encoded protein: CASSHRAQTGTSGNTIYF.

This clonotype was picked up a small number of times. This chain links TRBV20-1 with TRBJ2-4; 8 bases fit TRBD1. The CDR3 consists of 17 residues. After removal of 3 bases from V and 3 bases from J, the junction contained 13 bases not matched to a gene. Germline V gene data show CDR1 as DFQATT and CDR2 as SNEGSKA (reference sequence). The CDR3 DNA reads TGCAGTGCTAGGCCCCCCGGCAGGGGGCTTGTCAAAAACATTCAGTACTTC. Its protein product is CSARPPGRGLVKNIQYF.

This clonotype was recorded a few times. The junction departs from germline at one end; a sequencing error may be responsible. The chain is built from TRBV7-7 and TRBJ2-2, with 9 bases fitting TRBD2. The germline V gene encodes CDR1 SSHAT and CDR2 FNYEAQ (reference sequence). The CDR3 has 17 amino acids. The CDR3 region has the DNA TGTGCTAGCAACCTAGGGACTAGCAAGGTTGGCACCGGGGAGCTGTTTTTT. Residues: CASNLGTSKVGTGELFF.